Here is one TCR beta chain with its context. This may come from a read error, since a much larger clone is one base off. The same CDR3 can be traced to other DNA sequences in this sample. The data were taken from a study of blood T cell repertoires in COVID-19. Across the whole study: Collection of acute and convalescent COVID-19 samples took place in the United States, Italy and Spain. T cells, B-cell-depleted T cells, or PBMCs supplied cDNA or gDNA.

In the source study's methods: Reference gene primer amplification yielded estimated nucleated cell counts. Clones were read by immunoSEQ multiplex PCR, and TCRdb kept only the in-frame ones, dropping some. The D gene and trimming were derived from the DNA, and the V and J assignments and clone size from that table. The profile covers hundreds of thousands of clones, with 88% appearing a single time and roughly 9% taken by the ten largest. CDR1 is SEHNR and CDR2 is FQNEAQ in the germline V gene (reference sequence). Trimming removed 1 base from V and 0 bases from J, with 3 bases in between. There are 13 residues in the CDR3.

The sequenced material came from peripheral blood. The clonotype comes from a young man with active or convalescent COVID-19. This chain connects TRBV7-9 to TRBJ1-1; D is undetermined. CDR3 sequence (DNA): TGTGCCAGCAGCTTAGACATGAACACTGAAGCTTTCTTT. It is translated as CASSLDMNTEAFF. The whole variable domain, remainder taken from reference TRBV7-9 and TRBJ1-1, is DTGVSQNPRHKITKRGQNVTFRCDPISEHNRLYWYRQTLGQGPEFLTYFQNEAQLEKSRLLSDRFSAERPKGSFSTLEIQRTEQGDSAMYLCASSLDMNTEAFFGQGTRLTVV.